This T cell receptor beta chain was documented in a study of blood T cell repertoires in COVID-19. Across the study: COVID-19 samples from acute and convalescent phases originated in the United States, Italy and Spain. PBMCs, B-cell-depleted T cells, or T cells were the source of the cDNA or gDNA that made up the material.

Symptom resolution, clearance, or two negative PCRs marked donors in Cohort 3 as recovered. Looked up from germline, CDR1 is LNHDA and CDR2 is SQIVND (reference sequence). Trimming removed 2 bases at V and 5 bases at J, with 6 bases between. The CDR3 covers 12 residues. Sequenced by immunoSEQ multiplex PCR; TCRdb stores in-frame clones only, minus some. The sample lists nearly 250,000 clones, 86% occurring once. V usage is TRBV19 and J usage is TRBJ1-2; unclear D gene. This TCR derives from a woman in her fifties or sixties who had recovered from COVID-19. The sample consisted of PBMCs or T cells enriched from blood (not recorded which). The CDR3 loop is CASSISLYGYTF. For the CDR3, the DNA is TGTGCCAGTAGTATATCCCTATATGGCTACACCTTC.